What follows is one TCR beta chain and its context. Its antigen remains unknown. Germline CDR1 reads GTSNPN; CDR2 reads SVGIG (reference sequence). Germline trimming cut 3 bases from V and 4 bases from J; bases unmatched to any gene: 2. The CDR3 covers 13 residues. Donors likely had unrecorded immune exposures despite being nominally healthy when sampled. The data were taken from a study of cytomegalovirus exposure and HLA in healthy donors. PCR amplification relied on 60 Vbeta primers (plus 13 Jbeta primers). Using immunoSEQ multiplex PCR, the repertoire was profiled, and TCRdb retains in-frame clones only, with some absent. The sample contains 250,000 or so clones, over 70% of which appear only once. General study points: Sequencing artifact likely explains a cluster of highly shared sequence variants. In a later analysis, TCR beta V- and J-gene trimming showed a link to a missense DCLRE1C variant.

The sample was PBMCs. V and J are TRBV30 and TRBJ1-3, with 8 bases matching TRBD1. The sequence was obtained from a woman aged 60-75 years in good health and CMV-seropositive. The CDR3, as DNA: TGTGCCTGGAGGGGGACAGGAGGAAACACCATATATTTT. It translates to CAWRGTGGNTIYF.